These 14 T cell receptor beta chains share one sample of origin, sequenced in a study of blood T cells in healthy people across ages. A second roughly 7 to 12 cycle PCR used barcoded and J-beta primers. TCRdb processed the 5' RACE reads anew with MiXCR; each CDR3 protein has one entry. The data show hundreds of thousands of distinct CDR3 sequences, 45% to 50% seen once. The specimen was blood. All receptors derive from a woman aged 55 to 70 in good health.

V and J are TRBV20-1 and TRBJ2-3; no reliable D call. V gave up 6 bases and J gave up 3 bases, with 13 bases separating them. Germline values: CDR1 DFQATT, CDR2 SNEGSKA (reference sequence). The CDR3 contains 13 residues. CDR3 bases: TGCAGTGCGCCCCACCCGTATACAGATACGCAGTATTTT. Its translation: CSAPHPYTDTQYF.

V is TRBV20-1 and J is TRBJ2-1; 9 nucleotides agree with TRBD2. The germline V gene encodes CDR1 DFQATT and CDR2 SNEGSKA (reference sequence). There are 15 residues in the CDR3. Germline trimming cut 0 bases from V and 8 bases from J; bases unmatched to any gene: 8. CDR3 in amino acids: CSARDGGTSRHEQFF. CDR3 coding DNA: TGCAGTGCTAGAGATGGTGGGACTAGCAGGCATGAGCAGTTCTTC.

The count of this clonotype is one. This chain links TRBV12-3 or TRBV12-4 with TRBJ2-1; 10 nucleotides line up with TRBD2. The CDR3 runs 15 residues. Trimming cost V 5 bases and J 7 bases; bases outside gene matches: 8. CDR3 residues: CASSLVVSGRNEQFF. CDR3 in DNA: TGTGCCAGCAGTCTAGTCGTTAGCGGGAGGAATGAGCAGTTCTTC.

V and J are TRBV4-1 and TRBJ2-3, with 7 bases lining up with TRBD2. Germline values: CDR1 MGHRA, CDR2 YSYEKL. Germline trimming cut 5 bases from V and 5 bases from J; bases unmatched to any gene: 7. The length of the CDR3 is 14 residues. The DNA of the CDR3 is TGCGCCAGCAGCACTAGCGCCGCGGGAGATACGCAGTATTTT. It specifies CASSTSAAGDTQYF.

This rearrangement joins TRBV6-2 or TRBV6-3 to TRBJ2-7; D may be TRBD2 (6 bases). This CDR3 has 13 residues. Looked up from germline, CDR1 is MNHEY and CDR2 is SVGEGT. Trimming removed 7 bases at V and 7 bases at J, with 17 bases between. The CDR3 bases are TGTGCCAGCATCCCAGACGGACGGGGGGAGCAGTACTTC. It is translated as CASIPDGRGEQYF.

In DNA form, the CDR3 reads TGTGCCAGCCTCAAGGGACAGGGGCTTGAGCAGTACTTC. Translated: CASLKGQGLEQYF. V usage is TRBV12-3 or TRBV12-4 and J usage is TRBJ2-5, with 10 bases lining up with TRBD1. V dropped 8 bases and J dropped 11; count of bases not matched to a gene: 11. The CDR3 is made up of 13 amino acids.

The chain uses TRBV20-1 and TRBJ2-7, with D possibly TRBD2 on 5 matching bases. The CDR3 extends over 14 amino acids. With 5 bases removed from V and 5 bases from J, the gap between germline ends came to 19 bases. The germline CDR1 and CDR2 sequences are DFQATT and SNEGSKA (reference sequence). CDR3 region: CSASDLFEGHEQYF. The CDR3 DNA is TGCAGTGCTTCAGACTTGTTCGAGGGCCACGAGCAGTACTTC.

The V call is TRBV6-5, the J call TRBJ2-6; perhaps TRBD2 as D (6 bases). CDR3 length: 17 residues. Trimming removed 4 bases at V and 0 bases at J, with 13 bases between. Germline V gene sequence: CDR1 MNHEY, CDR2 SVGAGI. Here the CDR3 reads CASSLGTVVSGANVLTF. CDR3 coding DNA: TGTGCCAGCAGTTTGGGGACTGTAGTCTCTGGGGCCAACGTCCTGACTTTC.

The sample holds many counts of this clonotype. This chain uses TRBV29-1 with TRBJ2-1; 11 bases map to TRBD2. This CDR3 comprises 13 residues. Germline-derived CDR1 and CDR2 are SQVTM and ANQGSEA. After removal of 7 bases from V and 3 bases from J, the junction contained 2 bases not matched to a gene. The CDR3, as DNA: TGCAGCGCTGGGACTAGCGGCTACAATGAGCAGTTCTTC. The encoded protein is CSAGTSGYNEQFF.

This clonotype turned up a few times. The chain joins TRBV12-3 or TRBV12-4 to TRBJ2-3, with TRBD2 matching over 9 bases. The V and J ends lost 4 bases and 5 bases, in that order; junction bases with no gene match: 19. The CDR3 is 19 residues long. The CDR3 DNA is TGTGCCAGCAGTTCAGAAGACGGGGGAGCGGGAGGCGAGTTAGATACGCAGTATTTT. Translation gives CASSSEDGGAGGELDTQYF.

CDR3 DNA sequence: TGTGCCAGCAGCTCCCCAGGGGCAGGCGGGGCAAGATACAATGAGCAGTTCTTC. Amino acids: CASSSPGAGGARYNEQFF. This chain links TRBV7-2 with TRBJ2-1, with D perhaps assigned TRBD1 or TRBD2 (6 bases each). Per the germline V gene, CDR1 is SGHTA and CDR2 is FQGNSA. This CDR3 contains 18 residues. Deletions cut 4 bases from V and 4 bases from J, with 23 bases between.

V usage is TRBV7-2 and J usage is TRBJ1-2; 8 nucleotides match TRBD1. This CDR3 is built from 15 residues. V shed 4 bases and J 2 bases; nucleotides not matched to a gene: 6. Germline V gene lookup returns CDR1 SGHTA and CDR2 FQGNSA. Written as DNA, the CDR3 is TGTGCCAGCAGCTCATACAGGGGGAAAAACTATGGCTACACCTTC. Amino acid sequence: CASSSYRGKNYGYTF.

This clonotype was detected many times. This chain's CDR3 is CASSRGADTQYF. In DNA form, the CDR3 reads TGTGCCAGCAGCCGAGGTGCAGATACGCAGTATTTT. V gene TRBV7-9 combines with J gene TRBJ2-3, with D unclear. Trimming took 5 bases from V and 4 from J, leaving 7 bases between them. The CDR3 contains 12 residues. The V gene's germline CDR1 is SEHNR and CDR2 FQNEAQ (reference sequence).

The chain employs TRBV28 and TRBJ1-4; 8 bases align to TRBD1. The germline gives CDR1 MDHEN, CDR2 SYDVKM. V was clipped by 2 bases and J by 7 bases; unmatched bases: 6. The CDR3 totals 15 residues. Here the CDR3 DNA reads TGTGCCAGCAGTTTACCCGGACAGGGAGGTGAAAAACTGTTTTTT. It yields the protein CASSLPGQGGEKLFF.